What follows describes a single T cell receptor (beta chain). This record belongs to a study of T cells after yellow fever vaccination. About the study: Preparation used SMART-Seq v4 Ultra Low Input for the low-cell-number fractions.

The CDR3 is made up of 17 amino acids. In germline, CDR1 is WNHNN, CDR2 SYGVQD (reference sequence). Trimming took off 0 bases at V and 8 bases at J, with 21 bases between the two ends. Each CDR3 protein is one row after TCRdb ran MiXCR on the 5' RACE reads. There are around 350,000 distinct CDR3 sequences in the sample; 6% to 8% occur only once, and 15% lies in the top ten. The genes are TRBV10-1 and TRBJ2-3; D call uncertain. Material: PBMCs, obtained 5 days after the yellow fever booster vaccination. The receptor comes from a man younger than 40 who received the YFV17D yellow fever vaccine. CDR3: CASSESTREDESPTQYF. CDR3 nucleotides: TGCGCCAGCAGTGAGTCGACCCGAGAGGATGAGTCCCCTACGCAGTATTTT.